The sample holds a few counts of the clone carrying this T cell receptor beta chain. The antigen remains undetermined. The record originates from a study of early T cells in non-severe SARS-CoV-2 infection. Study in general: Sequencing of bulk RNA from unsorted whole blood was done, without chain pairing. Findings and limits, study-wide: The study's VDJdb matching favored anti-spike CD8 responses and missed private and CD4 specificities.

TCRdb fed the 5' RACE reads into MiXCR, producing one record per CDR3 protein. The table has 80,000 or so distinct CDR3 sequences, about 14% seen once. Trimming removed 7 bases from V and 4 bases from J; junction bases left unmatched: 15. This CDR3 is 16 amino acids long. CDR1 and CDR2 (germline): SGHRS, YFSETQ. What was sequenced was whole blood. The chain joins TRBV5-1 to TRBJ2-3; 7 bases fit TRBD2. This TCR was sampled from an adult who was a healthcare worker with PCR-confirmed SARS-CoV-2 infection or an uninfected control (not recorded which). CDR3 coding DNA: TGCGCCAGCGCTAGGAAAGCGGGATCTGGGGCAGATACGCAGTATTTT. Its protein product is CASARKAGSGADTQYF.